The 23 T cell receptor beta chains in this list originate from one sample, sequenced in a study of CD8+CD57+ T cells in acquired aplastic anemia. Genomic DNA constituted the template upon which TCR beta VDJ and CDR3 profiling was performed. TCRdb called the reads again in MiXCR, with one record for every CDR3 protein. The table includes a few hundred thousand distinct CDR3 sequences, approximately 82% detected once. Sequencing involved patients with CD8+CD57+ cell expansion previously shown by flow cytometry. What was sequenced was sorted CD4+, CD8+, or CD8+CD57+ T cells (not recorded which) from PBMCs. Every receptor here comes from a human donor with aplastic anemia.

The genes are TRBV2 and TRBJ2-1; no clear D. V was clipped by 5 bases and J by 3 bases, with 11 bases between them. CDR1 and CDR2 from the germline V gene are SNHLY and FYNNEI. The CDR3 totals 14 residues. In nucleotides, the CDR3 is TGTGCCAGCAGTCATGCGTCGTTCTACAATGAGCAGTTCTTC. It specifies CASSHASFYNEQFF.

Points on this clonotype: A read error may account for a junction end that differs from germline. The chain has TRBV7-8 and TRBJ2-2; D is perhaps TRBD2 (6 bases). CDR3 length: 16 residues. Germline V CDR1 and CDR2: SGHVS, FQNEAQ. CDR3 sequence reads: CASSLALGADTRDLFF. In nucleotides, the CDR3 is TGTGCCAGCAGCTTAGCGCTAGGGGCCGATACGCGGGATCTGTTTTTT.

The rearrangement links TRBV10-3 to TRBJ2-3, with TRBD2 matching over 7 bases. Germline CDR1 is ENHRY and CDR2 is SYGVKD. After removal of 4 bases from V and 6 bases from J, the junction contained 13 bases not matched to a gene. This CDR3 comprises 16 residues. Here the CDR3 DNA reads TGTGCCATCAGTGTGTCGGACGCCGGGGGGAGCGATACGCAGTATTTT. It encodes CAISVSDAGGSDTQYF.

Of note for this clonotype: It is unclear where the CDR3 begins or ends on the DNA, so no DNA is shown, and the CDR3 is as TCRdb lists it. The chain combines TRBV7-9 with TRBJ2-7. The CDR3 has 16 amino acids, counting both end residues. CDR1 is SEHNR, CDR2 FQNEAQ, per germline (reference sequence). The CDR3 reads CASSALAETKYFGQYV.

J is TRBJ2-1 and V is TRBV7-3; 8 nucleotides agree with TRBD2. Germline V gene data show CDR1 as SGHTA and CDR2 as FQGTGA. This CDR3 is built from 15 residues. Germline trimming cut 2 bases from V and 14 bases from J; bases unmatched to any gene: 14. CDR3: CASSLSKRGYYNEFF. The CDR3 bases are TGTGCCAGCAGCTTATCGAAGCGGGGGTACTACAATGAGTTCTTC.

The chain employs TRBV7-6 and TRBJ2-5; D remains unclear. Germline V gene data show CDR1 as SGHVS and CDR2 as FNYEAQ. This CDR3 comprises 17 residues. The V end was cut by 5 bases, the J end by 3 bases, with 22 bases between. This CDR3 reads CASSPDDDTGPKETQYF. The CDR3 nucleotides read TGTGCCAGCAGCCCAGACGACGACACGGGCCCGAAAGAGACCCAGTACTTC.

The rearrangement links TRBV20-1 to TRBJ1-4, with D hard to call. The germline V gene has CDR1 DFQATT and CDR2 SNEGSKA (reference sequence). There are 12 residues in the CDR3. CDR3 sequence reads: CSLVSTNEKLFF. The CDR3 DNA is TGCAGCTTAGTCTCAACTAATGAAAAACTGTTTTTT.

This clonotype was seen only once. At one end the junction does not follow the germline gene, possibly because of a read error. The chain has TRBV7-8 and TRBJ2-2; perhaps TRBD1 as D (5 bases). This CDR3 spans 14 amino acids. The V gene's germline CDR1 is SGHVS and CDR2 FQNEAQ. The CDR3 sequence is CASSFNAARAELSF. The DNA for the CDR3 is TGTGCCAGCAGCTTTAATGCAGCCAGGGCAGAGCTGTCCTTT.

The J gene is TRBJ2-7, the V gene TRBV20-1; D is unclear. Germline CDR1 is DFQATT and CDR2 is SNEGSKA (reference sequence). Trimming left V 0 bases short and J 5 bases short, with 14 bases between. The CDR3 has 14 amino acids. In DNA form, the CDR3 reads TGCAGTGCTAGAGACACAGACAAGAAAGACGAGCAGTACTTC. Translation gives CSARDTDKKDEQYF.

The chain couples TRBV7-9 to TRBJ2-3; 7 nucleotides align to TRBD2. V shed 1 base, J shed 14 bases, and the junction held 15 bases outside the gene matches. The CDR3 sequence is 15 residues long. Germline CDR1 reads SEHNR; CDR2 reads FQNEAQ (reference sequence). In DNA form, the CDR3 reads TGTGCCAGCAGCTTAGTACCCGGGGGGATGGTTTTTGGGTATTTT. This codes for CASSLVPGGMVFGYF.

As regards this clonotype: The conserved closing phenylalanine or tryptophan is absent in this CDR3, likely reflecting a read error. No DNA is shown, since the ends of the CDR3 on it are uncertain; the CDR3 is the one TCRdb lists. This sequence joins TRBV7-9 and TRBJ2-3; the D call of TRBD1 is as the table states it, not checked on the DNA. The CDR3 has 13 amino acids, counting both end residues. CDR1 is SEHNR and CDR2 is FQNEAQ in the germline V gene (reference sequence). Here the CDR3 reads CACGDGGYEKNHY.

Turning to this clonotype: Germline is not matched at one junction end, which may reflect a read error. CDR3 in amino acids: CARRVARGPDKQYF. As DNA, the CDR3 is TGTGCCAGAAGGGTAGCTAGAGGGCCCGATAAGCAGTATTTT. The chain recombines TRBV7-9 with TRBJ2-3; weak D call: TRBD2 (5 bases). CDR1 is SEHNR, CDR2 FQNEAQ, per germline (reference sequence). This CDR3 is 14 amino acids long.

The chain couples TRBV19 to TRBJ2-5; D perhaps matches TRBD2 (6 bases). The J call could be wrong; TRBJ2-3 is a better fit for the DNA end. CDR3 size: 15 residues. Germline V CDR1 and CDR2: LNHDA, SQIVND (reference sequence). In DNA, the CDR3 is TGTGCCAGCAGCGACAGCGGGCCCGAGGCAGATACGCAGTATTTT. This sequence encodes CASSDSGPEADTQYF.

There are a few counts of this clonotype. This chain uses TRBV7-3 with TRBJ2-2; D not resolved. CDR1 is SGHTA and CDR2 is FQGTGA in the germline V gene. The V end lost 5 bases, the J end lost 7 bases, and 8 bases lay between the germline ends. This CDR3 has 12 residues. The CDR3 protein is CASSPNHGELFF. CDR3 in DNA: TGTGCCAGCAGCCCAAATCACGGGGAGCTGTTTTTT.

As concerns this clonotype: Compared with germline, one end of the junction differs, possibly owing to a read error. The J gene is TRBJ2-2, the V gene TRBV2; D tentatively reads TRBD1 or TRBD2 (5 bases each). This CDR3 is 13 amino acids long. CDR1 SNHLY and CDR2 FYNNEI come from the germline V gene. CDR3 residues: CASSEGGIHELFF. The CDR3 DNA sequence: TGTGCCAGCAGTGAAGGGGGGATCCATGAGCTGTTTTTC. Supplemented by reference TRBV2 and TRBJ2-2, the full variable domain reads EPEVTQTPSHQVTQMGQEVILRCVPISNHLYFYWYRQILGQKVEFLVSFYNNEISEKSEIFDDQFSVERPDGSNFTLKIRSTKLEDSAMYFCASSEGGIHELFFGEGSRLTVL.

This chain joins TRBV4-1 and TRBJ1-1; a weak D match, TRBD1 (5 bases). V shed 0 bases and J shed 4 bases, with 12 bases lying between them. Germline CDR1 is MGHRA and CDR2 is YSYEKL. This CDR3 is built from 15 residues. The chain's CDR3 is CASSQDPGQGTEAFF. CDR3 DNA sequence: TGCGCCAGCAGCCAAGATCCGGGCCAGGGCACTGAAGCTTTCTTT.

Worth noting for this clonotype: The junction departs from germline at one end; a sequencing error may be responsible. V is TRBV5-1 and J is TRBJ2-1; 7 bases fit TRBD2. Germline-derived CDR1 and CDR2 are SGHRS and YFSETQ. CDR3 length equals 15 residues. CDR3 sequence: CASSMGEGGYNEQFF. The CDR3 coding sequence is TGTGCCAGCAGCATGGGGGAGGGCGGCTACAATGAGCAGTTCTTC.

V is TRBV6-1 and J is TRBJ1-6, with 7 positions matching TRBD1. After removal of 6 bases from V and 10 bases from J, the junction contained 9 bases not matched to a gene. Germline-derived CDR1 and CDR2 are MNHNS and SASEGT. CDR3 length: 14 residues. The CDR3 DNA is TGTGCCAGCAGAGCCACAGGGGACGCGTCACCCCTCCACTTT. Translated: CASRATGDASPLHF.

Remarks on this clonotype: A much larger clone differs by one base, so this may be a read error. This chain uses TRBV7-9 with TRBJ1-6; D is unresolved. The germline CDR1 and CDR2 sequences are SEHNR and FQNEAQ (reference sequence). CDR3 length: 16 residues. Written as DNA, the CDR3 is TGTGCCAGCAGCGTATACCAGAGCTCCTACAATTCACCCCTCCACTTT. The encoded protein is CASSVYQSSYNSPLHF.

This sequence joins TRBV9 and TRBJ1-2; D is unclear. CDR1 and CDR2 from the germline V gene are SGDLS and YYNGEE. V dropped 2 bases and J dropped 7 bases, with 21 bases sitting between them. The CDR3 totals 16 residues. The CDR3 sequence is CASSVGSDTQFFGYTF. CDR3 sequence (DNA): TGTGCCAGCAGCGTGGGTTCCGACACGCAGTTTTTTGGCTACACCTTC.

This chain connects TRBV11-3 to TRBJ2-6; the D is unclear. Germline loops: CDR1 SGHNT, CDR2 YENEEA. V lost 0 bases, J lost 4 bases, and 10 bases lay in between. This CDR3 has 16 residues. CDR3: CASSLDRTDGANVLTF. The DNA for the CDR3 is TGTGCCAGCAGCTTAGATCGTACAGACGGGGCCAACGTCCTGACTTTC.

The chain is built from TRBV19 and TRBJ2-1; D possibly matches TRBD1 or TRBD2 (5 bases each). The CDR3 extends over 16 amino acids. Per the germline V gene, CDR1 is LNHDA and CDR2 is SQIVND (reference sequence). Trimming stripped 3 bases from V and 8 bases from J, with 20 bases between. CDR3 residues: CASSMIPGRGRDEQFF. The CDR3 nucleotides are TGTGCCAGTAGTATGATTCCGGGACGGGGACGGGATGAGCAGTTCTTC.

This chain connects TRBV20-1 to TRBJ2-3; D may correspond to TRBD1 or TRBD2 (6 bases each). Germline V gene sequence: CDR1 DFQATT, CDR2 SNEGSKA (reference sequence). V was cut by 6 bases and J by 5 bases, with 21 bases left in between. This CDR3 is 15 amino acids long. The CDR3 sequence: CSAHPGSGGQDTQYF. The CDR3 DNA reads TGCAGTGCGCACCCGGGATCCGGGGGCCAAGATACGCAGTATTTT.